The clone carrying this TCR beta chain occurred once. Its antigen is still unknown. This entry comes from a study of blood T cells in healthy people across ages. Germline V gives CDR1 DFQATT, CDR2 SNEGSKA (reference sequence). This CDR3 is 15 amino acids long. Trimming removed 6 bases from V and 1 base from J; junction bases left unmatched: 10. Isolation of PBMCs gave at least 6 million cells per sample. Study-level points and caveats: Long-lived donors had more naive CD4+ cells and higher diversity than aged donors. Estimates of diversity drawn from one million T cells were considered underestimates.

PCR was performed a second time for 7 to 11 cycles using a sample-barcoded 5' primer and a J-beta primer mix. TCRdb re-called the 5' RACE reads with MiXCR, one entry per CDR3 protein. Of about 970,000 distinct CDR3 sequences detected, roughly 51% appear once; the ten largest clones hold roughly a fifth. The sample taken for sequencing was blood. This sequence was found in a woman aged 60-75 years in good health. This chain uses TRBV20-1 with TRBJ2-3; 7 positions match TRBD2. CDR3 nucleotide sequence: TGCAGTGCCCAGGCCAGGGCGGGAGGCACAGATACGCAGTATTTT. Translating it yields CSAQARAGGTDTQYF.